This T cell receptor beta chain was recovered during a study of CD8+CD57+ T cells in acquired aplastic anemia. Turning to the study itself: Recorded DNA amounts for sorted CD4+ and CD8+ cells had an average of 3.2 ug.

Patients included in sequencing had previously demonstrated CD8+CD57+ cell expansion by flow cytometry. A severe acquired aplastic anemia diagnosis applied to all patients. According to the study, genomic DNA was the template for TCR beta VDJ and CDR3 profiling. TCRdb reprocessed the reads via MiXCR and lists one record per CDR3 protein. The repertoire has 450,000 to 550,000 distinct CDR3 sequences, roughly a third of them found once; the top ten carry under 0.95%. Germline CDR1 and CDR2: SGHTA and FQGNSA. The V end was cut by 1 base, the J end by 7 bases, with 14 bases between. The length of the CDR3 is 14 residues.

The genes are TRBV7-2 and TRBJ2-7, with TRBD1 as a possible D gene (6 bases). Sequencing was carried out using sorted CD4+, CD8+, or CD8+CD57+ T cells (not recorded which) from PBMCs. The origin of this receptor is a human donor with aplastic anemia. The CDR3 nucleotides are TGTGCCAGCAGCTTAGACAGGGCTGCTGGAGAGCAGTACTTC. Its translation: CASSLDRAAGEQYF.